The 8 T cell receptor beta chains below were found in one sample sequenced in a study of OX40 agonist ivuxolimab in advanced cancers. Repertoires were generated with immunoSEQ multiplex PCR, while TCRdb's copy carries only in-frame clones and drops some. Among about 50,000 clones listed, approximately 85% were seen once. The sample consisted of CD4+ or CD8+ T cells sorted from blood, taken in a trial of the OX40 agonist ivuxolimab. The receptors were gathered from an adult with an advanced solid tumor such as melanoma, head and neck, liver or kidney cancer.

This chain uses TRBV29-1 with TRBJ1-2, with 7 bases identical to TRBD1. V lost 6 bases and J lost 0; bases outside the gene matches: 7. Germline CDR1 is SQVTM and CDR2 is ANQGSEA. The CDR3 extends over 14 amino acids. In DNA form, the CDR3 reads TGCAGCGTCCAGGGACAGAACCCTAACTATGGCTACACCTTC. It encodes CSVQGQNPNYGYTF.

This CDR3 reads CASSLDAGLADTQYF. The CDR3 bases are TGTGCCAGCAGCTTAGATGCGGGGTTGGCAGATACGCAGTATTTT. This chain links TRBV11-2 with TRBJ2-3, with D possibly matching TRBD2 (6 bases). Germline V gives CDR1 SGHAT, CDR2 FQNNGV. V lost 0 bases and J 4 bases, leaving 11 bases between the germline ends. The CDR3 totals 15 residues.

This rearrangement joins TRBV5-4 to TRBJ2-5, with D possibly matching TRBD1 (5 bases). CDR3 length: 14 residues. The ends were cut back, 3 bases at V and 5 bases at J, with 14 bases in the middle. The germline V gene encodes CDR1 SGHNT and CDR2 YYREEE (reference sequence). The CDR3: CASSYEGVWETQYF. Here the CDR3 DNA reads TGTGCCAGCAGCTACGAAGGGGTTTGGGAGACCCAGTACTTC. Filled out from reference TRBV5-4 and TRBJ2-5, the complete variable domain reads ETGVTQSPTHLIKTRGQQVTLRCSSQSGHNTVSWYQQALGQGPQFIFQYYREEENGRGNFPPRFSGLQFPNYSSELNVNALELDDSALYLCASSYEGVWETQYFGPGTRLLVL.

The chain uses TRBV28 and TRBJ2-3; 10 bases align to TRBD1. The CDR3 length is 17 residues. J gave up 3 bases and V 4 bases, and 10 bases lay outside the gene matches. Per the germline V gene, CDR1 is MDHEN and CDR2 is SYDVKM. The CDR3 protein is CASSYRDRGVPTDTQYF. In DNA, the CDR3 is TGTGCCAGCAGTTACCGGGACAGGGGAGTTCCGACAGATACGCAGTATTTT.

The CDR3 spells CAIKGTPGGGYTF. DNA of the CDR3: TGTGCCATCAAAGGGACCCCCGGGGGTGGCTACACCTTC. This chain links TRBV10-3 with TRBJ1-2; tentative D call: TRBD1 (5 bases). V was cut by 7 bases and J by 7 bases, with 16 bases left in between. The CDR3 spans 13 residues. Looked up from germline, CDR1 is ENHRY and CDR2 is SYGVKD.

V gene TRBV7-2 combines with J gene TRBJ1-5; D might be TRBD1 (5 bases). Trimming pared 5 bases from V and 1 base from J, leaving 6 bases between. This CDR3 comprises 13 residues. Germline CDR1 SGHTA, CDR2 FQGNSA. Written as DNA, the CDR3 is TGTGCCAGCAGCCGGGGGAGCAATCAGCCCCAGCATTTT. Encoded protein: CASSRGSNQPQHF.

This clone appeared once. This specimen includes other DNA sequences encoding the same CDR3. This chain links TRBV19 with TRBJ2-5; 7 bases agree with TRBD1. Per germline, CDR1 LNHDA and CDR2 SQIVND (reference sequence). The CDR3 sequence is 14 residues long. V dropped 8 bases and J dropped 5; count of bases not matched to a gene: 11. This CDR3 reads CASADRQLQETQYF. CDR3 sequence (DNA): TGTGCCAGTGCGGACAGGCAGTTGCAGGAGACCCAGTACTTC.

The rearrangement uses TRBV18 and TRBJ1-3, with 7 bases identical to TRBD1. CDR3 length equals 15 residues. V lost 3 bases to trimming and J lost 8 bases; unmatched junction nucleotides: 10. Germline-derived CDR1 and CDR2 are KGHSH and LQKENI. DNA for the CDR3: TGTGCCAGCTCACCGGGGATTGACAGGGTGGACACCATATATTTT. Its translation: CASSPGIDRVDTIYF. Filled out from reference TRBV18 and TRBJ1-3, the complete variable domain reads NAGVMQNPRHLVRRRGQEARLRCSPMKGHSHVYWYRQLPEEGLKFMVYLQKENIIDESGMPKERFSAEFPKEGPSILRIQQVVRGDSAAYFCASSPGIDRVDTIYFGEGSWLTVV.